Presented here are 19 T cell receptor beta chains from one specimen sequenced in a study of T cell repertoires in cytomegalovirus infection. TCRdb redid the calling of the reads with MiXCR, one entry per CDR3 protein. The data show hundreds of thousands of distinct CDR3 sequences, roughly 30% seen once. The sequenced sample was PBMCs. The receptors originated from a human donor in good health (CMV status not recorded). Some clones in this sample may be carry-over from other donors' samples.

The V call is TRBV19, the J call TRBJ1-4; TRBD1 might be the D (6 bases). Germline assignment: CDR1 LNHDA and CDR2 SQIVND (reference sequence). The germline V and J ends were trimmed by 7 bases and 10 bases, with 22 bases remaining between them. This CDR3 is 15 amino acids long. This chain's CDR3 is CASTTVPGDIRKLFF. The CDR3 DNA reads TGTGCCAGTACCACAGTCCCCGGGGACATCCGAAAACTGTTTTTT.

Comment on this clonotype: A read error may explain this, as a much larger clone is one base away. V and J are TRBV7-2 and TRBJ1-2, with 7 bases that match TRBD1. Germline CDR1 reads SGHTA; CDR2 reads FQGNSA. J was trimmed by 8 bases and V by 5 bases; bases with no gene match: 5. The CDR3 consists of 12 residues. The CDR3 DNA is TGTGCCAGCAGCGCCGGAGGGGGCGGCTACACCTTC. Translation: CASSAGGGGYTF.

This clonotype showed up many times. The genes are TRBV12-3 or TRBV12-4 and TRBJ1-1, with 7 positions matching TRBD1. This CDR3 contains 15 residues. V dropped 5 bases and J dropped 0; count of bases not matched to a gene: 6. DNA for the CDR3: TGTGCCAGCAGTCCTTACAGGGGCCTGAACACTGAAGCTTTCTTT. Its translation: CASSPYRGLNTEAFF.

The chain links TRBV29-1 to TRBJ2-3, with D unresolved. CDR3 size: 14 residues. From germline, CDR1 is SQVTM and CDR2 ANQGSEA. The ends were cut back, 2 bases at V and 6 bases at J, with 15 bases in the middle. The DNA of the CDR3 is TGCAGCGTTGAAATCCCCTTAACCCTCGATACGCAGTATTTT. Translation: CSVEIPLTLDTQYF.

This clonotype was counted many times. V gene TRBV7-8 combines with J gene TRBJ1-3; no definite D call. This CDR3 spans 15 amino acids. V lost 5 bases and J lost 0, with 11 bases in between. Germline CDR1 is SGHVS and CDR2 is FQNEAQ. The CDR3 DNA reads as TGTGCCAGCAGCCCCCTCGATAGCTCTGGAAACACCATATATTTT. Translation gives CASSPLDSSGNTIYF.

This clonotype was seen only a few times. The chain has TRBV27 and TRBJ1-5, with D perhaps matching TRBD1 (5 bases). Germline V gene data show CDR1 as MNHEY and CDR2 as SMNVEV (reference sequence). The germline V and J ends were trimmed by 6 bases and 1 base, with 13 bases remaining between them. The CDR3 covers 15 residues. As DNA, the CDR3 is TGTGCCAGCAGAGTCGGGGGTGGAAGCAATCAGCCCCAGCATTTT. It specifies CASRVGGGSNQPQHF.

This clonotype was picked up one time. An end of the junction differs from the germline gene, which may be a read error. The chain joins TRBV4-1 to TRBJ1-1, with 7 bases matching TRBD1. Per germline, CDR1 MGHRA and CDR2 YSYEKL. The CDR3 consists of 16 residues. CDR3 protein: CASRQSPTGWNTEAFF. CDR3 nucleotide sequence: TGCGCCAGCCGTCAGAGTCCGACAGGGTGGAACACTGAAGCGTTCTTT.

This clonotype was observed a few times. The chain couples TRBV7-9 to TRBJ2-2; D possibly uses TRBD1 or TRBD2 (5 bases each). Per germline, CDR1 SEHNR and CDR2 FQNEAQ (reference sequence). The CDR3 has 15 amino acids. V gave up 8 bases and J gave up 6 bases, with 19 bases separating them. The CDR3 spells CASSSGSLGPGELFF. CDR3 coding DNA: TGTGCCAGCTCCTCAGGCTCCTTGGGACCCGGGGAGCTGTTTTTT.

In this sample, this clonotype turned up a few times. V gene TRBV18 combines with J gene TRBJ1-4, with TRBD1 identical over 7 bases. Germline lookup yields CDR1 KGHSH and CDR2 LQKENI. The CDR3 totals 14 residues. J was trimmed by 3 bases and V by 2 bases; bases with no gene match: 0. The CDR3 here is CASSPGQANEKLFF. In DNA form, the CDR3 reads TGTGCCAGCTCACCAGGACAGGCTAATGAAAAACTGTTTTTT. The whole variable domain, remainder taken from reference TRBV18 and TRBJ1-4, is NAGVMQNPRHLVRRRGQEARLRCSPMKGHSHVYWYRQLPEEGLKFMVYLQKENIIDESGMPKERFSAEFPKEGPSILRIQQVVRGDSAAYFCASSPGQANEKLFFGSGTQLSVL.

This sequence joins TRBV12-3 or TRBV12-4 and TRBJ1-1, with 8 bases fitting TRBD1. Losses at the gene ends were 6 bases for V and 6 bases for J; bases not matched to a gene: 6. This CDR3 region has 13 residues. The CDR3 sequence is CASSQGAAAEAFF. In nucleotides, the CDR3 is TGTGCCAGCAGCCAGGGGGCTGCAGCTGAAGCTTTCTTT.

V usage is TRBV10-3 and J usage is TRBJ2-7; maybe TRBD1 (5 bases). This CDR3 is built from 12 residues. The V gene's germline CDR1 is ENHRY and CDR2 SYGVKD. Trimming removed 11 bases at V and 4 bases at J, with 15 bases between. The CDR3 coding sequence is TGTGCCGTCACCACGCAGGGATACGAGCAGTACTTC. Encoded protein: CAVTTQGYEQYF.

The rearrangement uses TRBV7-2 and TRBJ2-7, with 7 bases that match TRBD2. V shed 3 bases, J shed 1 base, and the junction held 3 bases outside the gene matches. The germline V gene encodes CDR1 SGHTA and CDR2 FQGNSA. This CDR3 spans 14 amino acids. This CDR3 reads CASSFGTMSYEQYF. CDR3 in DNA: TGTGCCAGCAGCTTCGGGACTATGTCCTACGAGCAGTACTTC.

This clonotype has only a few counts. The V call is TRBV20-1, the J call TRBJ2-5, with TRBD2 matching over 11 bases. The CDR3 covers 16 residues. CDR1 is DFQATT, CDR2 SNEGSKA, per germline (reference sequence). The junction had 11 bases not matched to a gene; V was cut back by 3 bases and J by 5 bases. Here the CDR3 DNA reads TGCAGTGCTAGTCCCCTGACTAGCGGGGTGGGGGAGACCCAGTACTTC. It translates to CSASPLTSGVGETQYF.

This clonotype was recorded at least ten times. This sequence joins TRBV7-9 and TRBJ2-3, with no clear D. The germline gives CDR1 SEHNR, CDR2 FQNEAQ (reference sequence). V was shortened by 4 bases and J by 0 bases, with 11 bases between the two germline ends. The CDR3 sequence is 15 residues long. The CDR3 DNA reads as TGTGCCAGCAGCTCTTTTCCGGACAGCACAGATACGCAGTATTTT. Translation: CASSSFPDSTDTQYF.

This clonotype occurred a few times. The chain combines TRBV19 with TRBJ2-7; 8 nucleotides match TRBD1. The CDR3 runs 15 residues. Trimming cost V 7 bases and J 5 bases; bases outside gene matches: 13. CDR1 and CDR2 from the germline V gene are LNHDA and SQIVND (reference sequence). As DNA, the CDR3 is TGTGCCAGTACCAAAAGCCGGACAGGGAGCCACGAGCAGTACTTC. It yields the protein CASTKSRTGSHEQYF.

This clonotype was detected a few times. This chain joins TRBV7-8 and TRBJ2-5; perhaps TRBD2 as D (6 bases). Trimming shortened V by 5 bases and J by 7 bases, and 23 bases separated the two germline ends. The CDR3 consists of 16 residues. CDR1 and CDR2 from the germline V gene are SGHVS and FQNEAQ. The DNA for the CDR3 is TGTGCCAGCAGCCAACCAGGGTTAGGGGAGGTTGCGACCCAGTACTTC. Protein: CASSQPGLGEVATQYF.

The chain couples TRBV30 to TRBJ2-3; D may match TRBD1 or TRBD2 (5 bases each). Germline CDR1 and CDR2: GTSNPN and SVGIG (reference sequence). V shed 3 bases and J shed 5 bases, with 15 bases lying between them. The length of the CDR3 is 14 residues. This CDR3 is CAWSLGGTGDTQYF. CDR3 coding DNA: TGTGCCTGGAGCCTTGGGGGTACTGGAGATACGCAGTATTTT.

The CDR3: CASFPGQGHTEAFF. The CDR3 bases are TGTGCCAGCTTCCCGGGACAGGGACACACTGAAGCTTTCTTT. The V call is TRBV27, the J call TRBJ1-1, with 9 bases identical to TRBD1. The germline V gene has CDR1 MNHEY and CDR2 SMNVEV (reference sequence). CDR3 length equals 14 residues. The trim removed 8 bases at V and 3 bases at J, leaving 7 bases unmatched.

This clonotype was observed a handful of times. The CDR3 DNA follows: TGTGCCAGCACCGAAGGACTAGGAAACACCATATATTTT. Protein product: CASTEGLGNTIYF. This chain connects TRBV11-1 to TRBJ1-3; D is unclear. This CDR3 has 13 amino acids. The V end lost 7 bases, the J end lost 4 bases, and 11 bases lay between the germline ends. Per the germline V gene, CDR1 is SGHAT and CDR2 is FQDESV (reference sequence). The variable domain in full, completed from reference TRBV11-1 and TRBJ1-3, reads EAEVAQSPRYKITEKSQAVAFWCDPISGHATLYWYRQILGQGPELLVQFQDESVVDDSQLPKDRFSAERLKGVDSTLKIQPAELGDSAMYLCASTEGLGNTIYFGEGSWLTVV.